The 12 T cell receptor beta chains in this list originate from one sample, sequenced in a study of early T cells in non-severe SARS-CoV-2 infection. In TCRdb, the 5' RACE reads were re-called with MiXCR into one record per CDR3 protein. The sample yields approximately 70,000 distinct CDR3 sequences, 12% seen once. The input for sequencing was whole blood, taken at baseline. The receptors were sampled from an adult who was a healthcare worker with PCR-confirmed SARS-CoV-2 infection or an uninfected control (not recorded which).

This clonotype showed up just a few times. The chain has TRBV29-1 and TRBJ2-1, with TRBD1 identical over 7 bases. The CDR3 has 13 residues. Germline CDR1 SQVTM, CDR2 ANQGSEA. V lost 7 bases to trimming and J lost 3 bases; unmatched junction nucleotides: 6. CDR3 sequence: CSATGVGYNEQFF. The CDR3 DNA reads as TGCAGCGCCACAGGGGTAGGCTACAATGAGCAGTTCTTC.

This clonotype was seen at least ten times. The genes are TRBV6-1 and TRBJ2-2; no clear D gene. The CDR3 totals 15 residues. V was shortened by 1 base and J by 5 bases, with 11 bases between the two germline ends. Germline V gene sequence: CDR1 MNHNS, CDR2 SASEGT. Here the CDR3 reads CASSEGPMPTGELFF. The CDR3 nucleotides are TGTGCCAGCAGTGAAGGCCCCATGCCTACCGGGGAGCTGTTTTTT.

This clonotype was counted at least ten times. The rearrangement uses TRBV12-3 or TRBV12-4 and TRBJ2-6, with a weak D call TRBD2 (5 bases). The CDR3 extends over 18 amino acids. V was cut by 6 bases and J by 0 bases, with 18 bases left in between. The CDR3 is CASSPPLGTGSGANVLTF. The CDR3 nucleotides are TGTGCCAGCAGCCCACCACTAGGAACCGGCTCTGGGGCCAACGTCCTGACTTTC.

There are a few counts of this clonotype. This chain uses TRBV29-1 with TRBJ2-7, with TRBD1 matching over 7 bases. Looked up from germline, CDR1 is SQVTM and CDR2 is ANQGSEA. The CDR3 runs 14 residues. V gave up 7 bases and J gave up 1 base; unmatched junction bases: 10. The CDR3 protein is CSASPGQSSYEQYF. The CDR3 DNA is TGCAGCGCGTCACCGGGACAGAGTTCCTACGAGCAGTACTTC.

The V gene is TRBV28, the J gene TRBJ2-3; 7 bases line up with TRBD2. Germline CDR1 reads MDHEN; CDR2 reads SYDVKM. The CDR3 is 17 residues long. The trim removed 6 bases at V and 3 bases at J, leaving 15 bases unmatched. In nucleotides, the CDR3 is TGTGCCAGCAGCTTTTTCGGGGGGTGGATGGAAACAGATACGCAGTATTTT. Translated, it gives CASSFFGGWMETDTQYF.

V usage is TRBV7-6 and J usage is TRBJ1-1, with D hard to call. With 5 bases removed from V and 2 bases from J, the gap between germline ends came to 9 bases. This CDR3 has 13 amino acids. Germline V CDR1 and CDR2: SGHVS, FNYEAQ. CDR3 DNA: TGTGCCAGCAGCCCAGGAGCTAACACTGAAGCTTTCTTT. Its protein product is CASSPGANTEAFF.

This clonotype occurred many times. The rearrangement uses TRBV6-6 and TRBJ2-1; a weak D match, TRBD2 (5 bases). The CDR3 covers 15 residues. The V gene lost 5 bases and the J gene lost 1 base, with 12 bases spanning the gap. Germline V gene sequence: CDR1 MNHNY, CDR2 SVGAGI (reference sequence). The CDR3 DNA is TGTGCCAGCAGTGGCACGGGGAATTCCTACAATGAGCAGTTCTTC. Amino acid sequence: CASSGTGNSYNEQFF.

This clonotype has a handful of counts. J is TRBJ1-1 and V is TRBV4-1, with a tentative D call TRBD1 (6 bases). Germline lookup yields CDR1 MGHRA and CDR2 YSYEKL. The CDR3 length is 15 residues. The V and J ends lost 1 base and 3 bases respectively, with 12 bases between them. This chain's CDR3 is CASSQGRTDHTEAFF. CDR3 sequence (DNA): TGCGCCAGCAGCCAAGGCCGGACAGACCACACTGAAGCTTTCTTT.

The rearrangement joins TRBV10-3 to TRBJ2-5; 8 bases agree with TRBD1. V gave up 10 bases and J gave up 4 bases; unmatched junction bases: 11. The CDR3 extends over 14 amino acids. Germline values: CDR1 ENHRY, CDR2 SYGVKD. The CDR3 sequence: CASRGTGYGETQYF. CDR3 bases: TGTGCCAGTCGGGGGACAGGTTACGGAGAGACCCAGTACTTC.

This sequence joins TRBV4-1 and TRBJ1-1, with D tentatively TRBD1 (6 bases). V was pared by 4 bases and J by 5 bases, with 14 bases between. The CDR3 spans 14 residues. Germline loops: CDR1 MGHRA, CDR2 YSYEKL. The DNA for the CDR3 is TGCGCCAGCAGCCGAACGGGGAGGGGGACTGAAGCTTTCTTT. It specifies CASSRTGRGTEAFF.

This chain links TRBV14 with TRBJ2-1, with D maybe TRBD2 (6 bases). CDR3 length equals 17 residues. The V end was cut by 0 bases, the J end by 4 bases, with 16 bases between. Germline values: CDR1 SGHDN, CDR2 FVKESK. CDR3 region: CASSQDSIAGLYNEQFF. CDR3 DNA sequence: TGTGCCAGCAGCCAAGACTCCATTGCGGGGTTGTACAATGAGCAGTTCTTC.

The chain links TRBV7-9 to TRBJ2-6; the match to TRBD1 covers 8 bases. Trimming at V came to 8 bases and at J to 3 bases, leaving 9 bases not matched to a gene. CDR1 SEHNR and CDR2 FQNEAQ come from the germline V gene (reference sequence). This CDR3 has 16 residues. This CDR3 is CASLAGGRSGANVLTF. The DNA of the CDR3 is TGTGCCAGCTTGGCAGGGGGCCGAAGTGGGGCCAACGTCCTGACTTTC.